The 13 T cell receptor beta chains below come from one sample, sequenced in a study of blood T cell repertoires in COVID-19. Assay: immunoSEQ multiplex PCR; the TCRdb copy retains only in-frame clones and omits some. This sample has almost 400,000 clones, with roughly 89% found just once. Material: PBMCs or T cells enriched from blood (not recorded which). These receptors were obtained from a woman aged 25-40 years who had recovered from COVID-19.

This sequence joins TRBV7-3 and TRBJ1-1; TRBD1 agrees at 7 bases. Looked up from germline, CDR1 is SGHTA and CDR2 is FQGTGA. V was clipped by 5 bases and J by 8 bases; unmatched bases: 5. The CDR3 length is 12 residues. CDR3 in amino acids: CASSTTGREAFF. The CDR3 region has the DNA TGTGCCAGCAGCACGACAGGGCGGGAAGCTTTCTTT.

The CDR3 loop reads CASSSSGQETQYF. In nucleotides, the CDR3 is TGTGCCAGCAGCTCTAGCGGGCAAGAGACCCAGTACTTC. J is TRBJ2-5 and V is TRBV7-3, with TRBD2 matching 8 bases. V shed 4 bases, J shed 2 bases, and the junction held 0 bases outside the gene matches. Germline CDR1 reads SGHTA; CDR2 reads FQGTGA. This CDR3 spans 13 amino acids.

The rearrangement joins TRBV6-1 to TRBJ1-3, with a possible D match to TRBD1 (6 bases). The V end was cut by 1 base, the J end by 3 bases, with 10 bases between. The germline gives CDR1 MNHNS, CDR2 SASEGT. CDR3 length equals 15 residues. The chain's CDR3 is CASSEGTGSGNTIYF. CDR3 nucleotide sequence: TGTGCCAGCAGTGAAGGAACAGGGAGTGGAAACACCATATATTTT.

This clone was recorded only once. This chain uses TRBV7-2 with TRBJ1-6; 7 bases fit TRBD1. This CDR3 spans 15 amino acids. Unmatched junction bases numbered 5, after V lost 4 bases and J lost 5 bases. The germline gives CDR1 SGHTA, CDR2 FQGNSA. CDR3: CASSYRTGDNSPLHF. The CDR3 DNA follows: TGTGCCAGCAGCTATCGCACAGGGGATAATTCACCCCTCCACTTT.

The CDR3 nucleotides read TGTGCCAGCTCACCAAACCGAGGATCCTCCAGCTGGTACACCTTC. Protein sequence: CASSPNRGSSSWYTF. The chain carries TRBV18 and TRBJ1-2; the D is unclear. Germline CDR1 reads KGHSH; CDR2 reads LQKENI. Trimming removed 2 bases from V and 11 bases from J, with 21 bases in between. The CDR3 is 15 residues long.

This sequence joins TRBV30 and TRBJ2-1, with TRBD2 matching over 12 bases. Per germline, CDR1 GTSNPN and CDR2 SVGIG (reference sequence). Losses at the gene ends were 0 bases for V and 6 bases for J; bases not matched to a gene: 12. The CDR3 spans 18 residues. CDR3 coding DNA: TGTGCCTGGAGTGTACTCCGCTTGACTAGCGGGAGTTCCAATGAGCAGTTCTTC. It translates to CAWSVLRLTSGSSNEQFF.

The chain combines TRBV24-1 with TRBJ1-4; D gene unclear. The CDR3 has 14 amino acids. The V gene lost 5 bases and the J gene lost 7 bases, with 13 bases spanning the gap. Per germline, CDR1 KGHDR and CDR2 SFDVKD. This chain's CDR3 is CATSVRGRGEKLFF. The DNA of the CDR3 is TGTGCCACCAGTGTGCGGGGTCGGGGTGAAAAACTGTTTTTT.

This chain joins TRBV24-1 and TRBJ2-7; 7 bases fit TRBD1. CDR1 and CDR2 from the germline V gene are KGHDR and SFDVKD. V lost 1 base, J lost 3 bases, and 5 bases stayed unmatched. The CDR3 is made up of 15 amino acids. The CDR3: CATSDFKGAGYEQYF. The DNA of the CDR3 is TGTGCCACCAGTGATTTTAAGGGGGCGGGCTACGAGCAGTACTTC.

This rearrangement joins TRBV5-1 to TRBJ2-1; 12 positions agree with TRBD2. The V gene end was trimmed by 4 bases and the J gene end by 3 bases; junction bases not matched to a gene: 2. The CDR3 covers 15 residues. Germline-derived CDR1 and CDR2 are SGHRS and YFSETQ. The CDR3 coding sequence is TGCGCCAGCAGCCAACTAGCGGGGGGCTACAATGAGCAGTTCTTC. Residues: CASSQLAGGYNEQFF.

The V and J genes are TRBV30 and TRBJ1-4; no reliable D call. Trimming shortened V by 3 bases and J by 6 bases, and 11 bases separated the two germline ends. The CDR3 runs 13 residues. The germline V gene encodes CDR1 GTSNPN and CDR2 SVGIG (reference sequence). CDR3 coding DNA: TGTGCCTGGAGGGGAGGTCTGGATGAAAAACTGTTTTTT. It specifies CAWRGGLDEKLFF.

This clone was recorded only once. The chain couples TRBV29-1 to TRBJ2-1; TRBD1 is a possible D gene (5 bases). Per germline, CDR1 SQVTM and CDR2 ANQGSEA. The CDR3 is 20 residues long. Trimming took off 1 base at V and 1 base at J, with 26 bases between the two ends. CDR3 coding DNA: TGCAGCGTTGAAGGTCCGAGAGGATCTCCTATAGGGGCATCCTACAATGAGCAGTTCTTC. Its translation is CSVEGPRGSPIGASYNEQFF.

The V and J genes are TRBV19 and TRBJ2-2; perhaps TRBD2 as D (5 bases). Trimming removed 8 bases at V and 6 bases at J, with 16 bases between. This CDR3 comprises 14 residues. The germline gives CDR1 LNHDA, CDR2 SQIVND (reference sequence). CDR3 sequence reads: CASSSPGYSGELFF. DNA for the CDR3: TGTGCCAGTTCCTCGCCGGGGTATTCCGGGGAGCTGTTTTTT.

The V and J genes are TRBV24-1 and TRBJ2-5; 7 bases agree with TRBD2. The CDR3 covers 13 residues. Germline assignment: CDR1 KGHDR and CDR2 SFDVKD. V gave up 9 bases and J gave up 3 bases; unmatched junction bases: 6. DNA of the CDR3: TGTGCCACCCGAAGCGGGATGGAAGAGACCCAGTACTTC. As protein: CATRSGMEETQYF.